This TCR beta chain derives from a study of CD8 T cells in Susac syndrome. Study-level information: Among the Susac syndrome patients sequenced, about 6 had active disease and 8 or 9 were in remission. Whole-study results and caveats: The CD4+ T cell repertoires in Susac syndrome were not clonally expanded.

Concerning this clonotype: Its specificity is unknown. Mismatch with germline at one junction end may stem from a read error.

Roughly 0.45 to 1 ug RNA was reverse transcribed with random hexamers. immunoSEQ multiplex PCR amplified TCR beta CDR3 across 54 Vbeta, 13 Jbeta. TCRdb re-called the immunoSEQ multiplex PCR reads through MiXCR, storing one row per CDR3 protein. The table lists tens of thousands of distinct CDR3 sequences, 90% to 95% of them singletons. Negative magnetic isolation gave CD8+ and CD4+ cells; FACS enriched CD8+ TEMRA. The CDR3 extends over 13 amino acids. CDR1 SGHKS and CDR2 YYEKEE come from the germline V gene (reference sequence). Sequenced material: CD4+ T cells from PBMCs. This sequence joins TRBV5-5 and TRBJ2-4, with D possibly being TRBD1 (5 bases). The TCR originated in a human donor with Susac syndrome. The CDR3 nucleotides read TGTGCCAGCAGCTTGGCGCAGGGCTGGGGTTCTCACTTC. Protein sequence: CASSLAQGWGSHF.